This TCR beta chain was obtained from a study of blood T cell repertoires in COVID-19. Deletions cut 0 bases from V and 2 bases from J, with 8 bases between. This CDR3 region has 14 residues. CDR1 and CDR2 (germline): SGHRS, YFSETQ. Assay: immunoSEQ multiplex PCR; the TCRdb copy retains only in-frame clones and omits some. The sample lists approximately 300,000 clones; about 86% were seen once. Sequenced material: peripheral blood. The TCR sequence derives from a woman aged 50 to 65 with acute or convalescent COVID-19. The chain carries TRBV5-1 and TRBJ1-2; D not resolved. Here the CDR3 reads CASSLGTGNYGYTF. DNA of the CDR3: TGCGCCAGCAGCTTGGGGACGGGAAACTATGGCTACACCTTC.